Listed below are T cell receptor beta chains from one sample, sequenced in a study of CD8 T cells in Susac syndrome. TCRdb re-derived calls from the immunoSEQ multiplex PCR reads in MiXCR, one entry per CDR3 protein. The repertoire holds around 80,000 distinct CDR3 sequences, with 94% as singletons. Sequencing was carried out using CD8+ T cells from PBMCs. All receptors derive from a human donor with Susac syndrome. The CDR3 runs from the conserved cysteine through the conserved F or W. The D gene is left open where the match is weak. Expanded clones are given a class, and other clones once, few, many or no size at all.

TRBD1	TRBV12-3/TRBV12-4	TRBJ1-1	NA	CASSPDRVDTEAFF	TGTGCCAGCAGTCCGGACAGGGTTGACACTGAAGCTTTCTTT
TRBD2	TRBV7-9	TRBJ2-2	NA	CASSLSLAGGPDTGELFF	TGTGCCAGCAGCTTAAGTCTGGCGGGGGGGCCGGACACCGGGGAGCTGTTTTTT
NA	TRBV11-2	TRBJ2-7	NA	CASSLLGGGSYEQYF	TGTGCCAGCAGCTTATTAGGAGGGGGGTCCTACGAGCAGTACTTC
NA	TRBV7-9	TRBJ2-4	NA	CASSPRGVNIQYF	TGTGCCAGCAGCCCGAGGGGGGTAAACATTCAGTACTTC
NA	TRBV5-5	TRBJ1-2	NA	CASSHEQGERYGYTF	TGTGCCAGCAGCCACGAACAGGGAGAACGCTATGGCTACACCTTC
NA	TRBV5-1	TRBJ1-2	NA	CASSPSGQPSDTF	TGCGCCAGCAGTCCCTCGGGACAACCATCTGACACCTTC
NA	TRBV4-1	TRBJ2-1	NA	CASSQGESEQFF	TGCGCCAGCAGCCAAGGGGAGAGTGAGCAGTTCTTC
TRBD1	TRBV24-1	TRBJ2-1	NA	CATSDRTGTHGEQFF	TGTGCCACCAGTGATCGGACAGGGACCCACGGGGAGCAGTTCTTC
NA	TRBV30	TRBJ1-5	NA	CAWSSTMYSNQPQHF	TGTGCCTGGAGTAGTACAATGTATAGCAATCAGCCCCAGCATTTT
TRBD2	TRBV4-1	TRBJ2-7	NA	CASSHPSGGRIYEQYF	TGCGCCAGCAGCCATCCTAGCGGGGGGCGAATTTACGAGCAGTACTTC
NA	TRBV9	TRBJ1-5	NA	CASSDRVGGQPQHF	TGTGCCAGCAGCGACCGGGTCGGGGGACAGCCCCAGCATTTT
NA	TRBV7-9	TRBJ1-1	NA	CASSLIGGQNTEAFF	TGTGCCAGCAGCTTAATCGGGGGACAGAACACTGAAGCTTTCTTT
TRBD1	TRBV18	TRBJ2-7	NA	CASSPTSRDRNHEQYF	TGTGCCAGCTCACCGACCTCCCGGGACAGGAACCACGAGCAGTACTTC
NA	TRBV11-2	TRBJ1-6	NA	CASSDMSSYNSPLHF	TGTGCCAGCAGCGACATGAGCTCCTATAATTCACCCCTCCACTTT
TRBD1	TRBV6-6	TRBJ2-1	NA	CASSYTGGEFF	TGTGCCAGCAGTTACACAGGGGGCGAGTTCTTC
NA	TRBV27	TRBJ2-7	NA	CASSLGAGSYEQYF	TGTGCCAGCAGTTTAGGGGCGGGCTCCTACGAGCAGTACTTC
TRBD1	TRBV28	TRBJ1-1	NA	CASSVDRVEAFF	TGTGCCAGCAGCGTTGACAGGGTTGAAGCTTTCTTT
TRBD1	TRBV9	TRBJ2-2	NA	CASSSRTGVTGELFF	TGTGCCAGCAGCTCCCGGACAGGGGTCACCGGGGAGCTGTTTTTT
TRBD2	TRBV6-4	TRBJ2-3	NA	CASSPSGGAADTQYF	TGTGCCAGCAGTCCCTCGGGGGGGGCAGCGGATACGCAGTATTTT
TRBD2	TRBV11-2	TRBJ2-1	NA	CASSRYLGTSGGSSYNEQFF	TGTGCCAGCAGCCGATACTTGGGGACTAGCGGGGGGAGCTCCTACAATGAGCAGTTCTTC
TRBD1	TRBV20-1	TRBJ1-2	NA	CSVYSGTDLGYTF	TGCAGTGTCTACTCCGGGACAGACTTAGGCTACACCTTC
NA	TRBV6-5	TRBJ1-5	NA	CASSYSRGDNQPQHF	TGTGCCAGCAGTTACTCGAGGGGGGACAATCAGCCCCAGCATTTT
NA	TRBV4-1	TRBJ2-5	NA	CASSQDLTPEEGQYF	TGCGCCAGCAGCCAAGATCTAACACCCGAGGAGGGCCAGTACTTC
TRBD1	TRBV5-1	TRBJ2-5	NA	CASSPRGPVETQYF	TGCGCCAGCAGCCCCAGGGGGCCAGTAGAGACCCAGTACTTC
TRBD1	TRBV9	TRBJ2-7	NA	CASSRFRDSISYEQYF	TGTGCCAGCAGTCGATTCCGGGACAGCATCTCCTACGAGCAGTACTTC
NA	TRBV5-1	TRBJ2-6	NA	CASSLGDSGANVLTF	TGCGCCAGCAGCTTGGGGGACTCTGGGGCCAACGTCCTGACTTTC
TRBD2	TRBV20-1	TRBJ2-1	NA	CSARSVGLAGMNEQFF	TGCAGTGCTAGATCTGTTGGACTAGCGGGGATGAATGAGCAGTTCTTC
NA	TRBV7-9	TRBJ1-4	NA	CASSIPGHPNEKLFF	TGTGCCAGCAGCATACCGGGCCACCCTAATGAAAAACTGTTTTTT
NA	TRBV28	TRBJ2-1	NA	CASSPRSGISYNEQFF	TGTGCCAGCAGTCCCCGTAGCGGAATCTCCTACAATGAGCAGTTCTTC
TRBD1	TRBV2	TRBJ1-1	NA	CASSLIGTGDVTEAFF	TGTGCCAGCAGCCTTATTGGGACAGGGGATGTCACTGAAGCTTTCTTT
NA	TRBV6-5	TRBJ2-3	NA	CASSPDQEIDTQYF	TGTGCCAGCAGCCCGGACCAAGAGATAGATACGCAGTATTTT
NA	TRBV9	TRBJ2-3	once	CASSGNGYVQYF	TGTGCCAGCAGCGGAAATGGCTATGTGCAGTATTTT
NA	TRBV29-1	TRBJ1-2	NA	CSVEERRGYTF	TGCAGCGTTGAGGAAAGAAGGGGCTACACCTTC